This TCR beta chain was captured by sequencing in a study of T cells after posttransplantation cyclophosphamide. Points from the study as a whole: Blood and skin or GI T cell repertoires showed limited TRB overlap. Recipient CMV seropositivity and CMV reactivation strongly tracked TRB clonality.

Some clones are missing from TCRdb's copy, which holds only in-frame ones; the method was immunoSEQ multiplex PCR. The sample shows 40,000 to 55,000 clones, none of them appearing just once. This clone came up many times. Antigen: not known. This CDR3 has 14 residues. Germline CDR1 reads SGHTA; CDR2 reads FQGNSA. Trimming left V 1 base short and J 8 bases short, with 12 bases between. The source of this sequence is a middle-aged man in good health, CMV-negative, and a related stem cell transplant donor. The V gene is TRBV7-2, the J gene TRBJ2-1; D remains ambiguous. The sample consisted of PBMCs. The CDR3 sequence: CASSLVGGPDEQFF. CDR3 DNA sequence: TGTGCCAGCAGCTTAGTAGGTGGGCCCGATGAGCAGTTCTTC.